These 5 T cell receptor beta chains share one sample of origin, sequenced in a study of CD8 T cell repertoires and HIV-1 epitope variants. Some clones are missing from TCRdb's copy, which holds only in-frame ones; the method was immunoSEQ multiplex PCR. The sample yields under 3,000 clones, 67% seen once. No antigen has been identified for these receptors. The sequenced sample consisted of cultured CD8+ T cells derived from PBMCs. The receptors here all came from a male donor with HIV.

This chain uses TRBV15 with TRBJ1-2, with 7 bases identical to TRBD1. Germline V CDR1 and CDR2: LNHNV, YYDKDF (reference sequence). V gave up 0 bases and J gave up 6 bases; unmatched junction bases: 10. This CDR3 contains 16 residues. The CDR3 loop reads CATSRDSGGAQDGYTF. DNA of the CDR3: TGTGCCACCAGCAGAGATTCAGGGGGGGCGCAGGATGGCTACACCTTC. Variable domain in full (rest from reference TRBV15 and TRBJ1-2): DAMVIQNPRYQVTQFGKPVTLSCSQTLNHNVMYWYQQKSSQAPKLLFHYYDKDFNNEADTPDNFQSRRPNTSFCFLDIRSPGLGDTAMYLCATSRDSGGAQDGYTFGSGTRLTVV.

The chain couples TRBV28 to TRBJ1-4, with no clear D. Germline assignment: CDR1 MDHEN and CDR2 SYDVKM. The CDR3 consists of 18 residues. V lost 3 bases and J lost 0, with 17 bases in between. The CDR3 DNA reads as TGTGCCAGCAGTTTGTCAGTTTCTGAGGATGCAACTAATGAAAAACTGTTTTTT. It is translated as CASSLSVSEDATNEKLFF.

This clone has only one observation. The chain is built from TRBV7-2 and TRBJ2-7, with D perhaps TRBD1 or TRBD2 (5 bases each). The CDR3 loop spans 14 amino acids. Germline loops: CDR1 SGHTA, CDR2 FQGNSA. V gave up 4 bases and J gave up 2 bases, with 12 bases separating them. The CDR3 nucleotides read TGTGCCAGCAGCTACCTTGGGACGGCCTACGAGCAGTACTTC. This sequence encodes CASSYLGTAYEQYF.

The chain links TRBV2 to TRBJ2-1, with 8 nucleotides matching TRBD1. The CDR3 extends over 12 amino acids. CDR1 is SNHLY, CDR2 FYNNEI, per germline. J was trimmed by 5 bases and V by 7 bases; bases with no gene match: 1. The CDR3 DNA reads TGTGCCAGCAAGGGACAGGACAATGAGCAGTTCTTC. Residues: CASKGQDNEQFF.

The chain carries TRBV7-9 and TRBJ2-1; possibly TRBD1 for D (6 bases). Trimming removed 4 bases from V and 1 base from J, with 14 bases in between. CDR1 is SEHNR, CDR2 FQNEAQ, per germline (reference sequence). This CDR3 spans 16 amino acids. The CDR3 loop reads CASSSNRERSYNEQFF. The CDR3 DNA sequence: TGTGCCAGCAGCTCAAACAGGGAGAGGTCCTACAATGAGCAGTTCTTC.